This TCR beta chain was sequenced in a study of CD8+ T cells in alopecia areata. Looking at the study overall: Grafted skin came from C3H/HeJ donors with spontaneous alopecia (roughly 6-12 months old) and was placed on roughly 7-10-week-old female C3H/HeJ mice. Study findings and constraints: Clonality in lesional scalp, especially alopecia totalis/universalis, exceeded that of normal scalp. Scalp data also include sequences from resident alphabeta T cells of normal skin. Mice showed clearer TCR sharing than patients did, a gap that was possibly HLA-related.

Reverse transcription of extracted RNA yielded cDNA, which provided the sequencing template. Repertoires were generated with immunoSEQ multiplex PCR, while TCRdb's copy carries only in-frame clones and drops some. There are 250,000 or so clones in the sample, none observed a single time. As regards this clone: The antigen remains unidentified. These gene names are mouse names. The read gets to within 4 residues of the CDR3 end, and the germline J gene fills in the rest.

The pooled cutaneous lymph node cells were sorted using several markers (CD4, CD8alpha, NKG2D, NKG2ACE and others). Germline V gives CDR1 LGHNA, CDR2 YNLKQL (reference sequence). The CDR3 is made up of 15 amino acids. V shed 4 bases and J shed 4 bases, with 13 bases lying between them. The gene calls are TRBV5 and TRBJ2-2; D possibly corresponds to TRBD2 (6 bases). The specimen was CD4+ T cells sorted from a lymph node. The clonotype comes from a C3H/HeJ mouse with alopecia areata. The mice in this strain carry MHC haplotype H2-k. CDR3 sequence: CASSPPGEPTGQLYF. The part of the CDR3 DNA that was read is TGTGCCAGCAGCCCCCCTGGGGAGCCCACCGGG.